The entry that follows covers one T cell receptor beta chain sequence. The data belong to a study of blood T cell repertoires in COVID-19. Background on the study: The United States, Italy and Spain provided the acute and convalescent COVID-19 samples.

Profiling relied on immunoSEQ multiplex PCR, and the TCRdb table lists in-frame clones only, not all of them. The sample includes about 180,000 clones, more than 75% of them seen just once. Membership in each cohort depended on participant-reported clinical history. Germline CDR1 and CDR2: SNHLY and FYNNEI. V was pared by 7 bases and J by 1 base, with 8 bases of the junction left unmatched. The CDR3 is 15 residues long. The chain recombines TRBV2 with TRBJ2-5, with 8 bases lining up with TRBD2. The receptor's source is a human donor with acute COVID-19. The donor label of this sample is uncertain. Sequenced: PBMCs or T cells enriched from blood (not recorded which). CDR3 DNA: TGTGCCAGCACCCCCCAGCGGGGGATCCAAGAGACCCAGTACTTC. It yields the protein CASTPQRGIQETQYF.